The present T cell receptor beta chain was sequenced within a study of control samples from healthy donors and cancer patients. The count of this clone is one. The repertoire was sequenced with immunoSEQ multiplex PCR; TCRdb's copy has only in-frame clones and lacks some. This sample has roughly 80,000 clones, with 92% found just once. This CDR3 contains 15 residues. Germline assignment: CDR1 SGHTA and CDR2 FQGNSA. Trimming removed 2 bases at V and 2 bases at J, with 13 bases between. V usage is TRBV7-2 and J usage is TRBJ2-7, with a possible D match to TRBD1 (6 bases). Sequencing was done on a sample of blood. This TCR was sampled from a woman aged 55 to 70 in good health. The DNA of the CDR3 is TGTGCCAGCAGCTTATTACAGGGAGCTCCCTACGAGCAGTACTTC. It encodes CASSLLQGAPYEQYF.